The T cell receptor (beta chain) under discussion was sequenced for a study of preoperative IRX-2 immunotherapy in early breast cancer. Treatment in this sample: preoperative locoregional IRX-2 cytokine immunotherapy. The CDR3 is 13 amino acids. Looked up from germline, CDR1 is GTSNPN and CDR2 is SVGIG (reference sequence). Trimming removed 0 bases from V and 4 bases from J, with 7 bases in between. Repertoires were generated with immunoSEQ multiplex PCR, while TCRdb's copy carries only in-frame clones and drops some. The data hold roughly 99,000 clones, with roughly 89% observed a single time. The sequence came from a human donor with breast cancer. This material consisted of tumor tissue, taken after IRX-2 immunotherapy. The gene calls are TRBV30 and TRBJ1-5; D is unclear. DNA for the CDR3: TGTGCCTGGAGTGTAGACGTAAATCAGCCCCAGCATTTT. Encoded protein: CAWSVDVNQPQHF. Variable domain in full (rest from reference TRBV30 and TRBJ1-5): SQTIHQWPATLVQPVGSPLSLECTVEGTSNPNLYWYRQAAGRGLQLLFYSVGIGQISSEVPQNLSASRPQDRQFILSSKKLLLSDSGFYLCAWSVDVNQPQHFGDGTRLSIL.